The following is a T cell receptor (beta chain) sequence with its context. The antigen is undetermined. Germline CDR1 reads MNHEY; CDR2 reads SMNVEV (reference sequence). The V and J ends lost 7 bases and 7 bases, in that order; junction bases with no gene match: 10. CDR3 size: 15 residues. This record comes from a study of T cell responses to AZD1222 COVID-19 vaccine. Study background: Analysis merged second doses at about 4 or about 12 weeks. Study results and caveats: Increases in Spike-specific TCR breadth and depth were seen after two AZD1222 doses.

The assay was immunoSEQ multiplex PCR, and TCRdb's table has in-frame clones only and misses some. The sample includes roughly 100,000 clones, approximately 88% of them seen just once. The sequence was collected from an adult in good health. The V gene is TRBV27, the J gene TRBJ1-6; TRBD1 matches 7 bases. The source was peripheral blood, collected on day 0 of AZD1222 vaccination. The CDR3 nucleotides are TGTGCCAGCACCTGGGAGGGGGCGGGCAATTCACCCCTCCACTTT. It yields the protein CASTWEGAGNSPLHF.